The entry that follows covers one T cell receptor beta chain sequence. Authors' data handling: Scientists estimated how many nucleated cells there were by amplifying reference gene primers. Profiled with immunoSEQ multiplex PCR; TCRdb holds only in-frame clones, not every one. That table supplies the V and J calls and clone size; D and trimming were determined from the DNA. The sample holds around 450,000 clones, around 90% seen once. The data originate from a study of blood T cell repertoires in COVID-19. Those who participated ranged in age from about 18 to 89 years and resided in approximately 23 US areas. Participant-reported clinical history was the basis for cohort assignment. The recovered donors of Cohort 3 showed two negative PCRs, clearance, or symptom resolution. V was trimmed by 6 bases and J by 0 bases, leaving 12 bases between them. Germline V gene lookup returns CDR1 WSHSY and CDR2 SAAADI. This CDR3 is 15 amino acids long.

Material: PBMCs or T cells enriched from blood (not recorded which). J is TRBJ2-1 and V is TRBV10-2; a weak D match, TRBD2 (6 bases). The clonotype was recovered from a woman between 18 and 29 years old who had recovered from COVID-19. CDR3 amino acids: CASRAGSGSYNEQFF. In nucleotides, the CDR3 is TGCGCCAGCAGGGCGGGGAGCGGCTCCTACAATGAGCAGTTCTTC.